This is a list of T cell receptor beta chains from one sample in a study of post-analysis software for immune sequencing data. TCRdb itself ran the PCR reads through MiXCR, one entry per CDR3 protein. This sample yields about 620,000 distinct CDR3 sequences, of which roughly 40% are seen a single time; more than 1.5% belongs to the top ten. Material for sequencing was blood. These receptor sequences come from a girl aged 5 to 17 with multiple sclerosis. Both conserved end residues are part of each CDR3. D genes are given only for firm matches. Expanded clones are given a class, and other clones once, few, many or no size at all.

v_call	d_call	clone_size	j_call	cdr3_aa	cdr3_nt
TRBV7-3	NA	NA	TRBJ1-2	CVSSLQGRYGYTF	TGTGTCAGCAGCTTACAGGGCCGCTATGGCTACACCTTC
TRBV29-1	NA	NA	TRBJ2-7	CSVEGGETYEQYF	TGCAGCGTTGAAGGTGGGGAAACCTACGAGCAGTACTTC
TRBV4-1	NA	NA	TRBJ1-1	CASSQGVGRVVNTEAFF	TGCGCCAGCAGCCAAGGTGTGGGCAGGGTCGTGAACACTGAAGCTTTCTTT
TRBV5-6	NA	NA	TRBJ1-1	CASSLTGYTEAFF	TGTGCCAGCAGCTTGACAGGGTACACTGAAGCTTTCTTT
TRBV6-6	NA	NA	TRBJ1-1	CASSPPRRVNTEAFF	TGTGCCAGCAGCCCCCCTCGAAGGGTGAACACTGAAGCTTTCTTT
TRBV4-1	NA	NA	TRBJ1-2	CASSTGQLKRGYTF	TGCGCCAGCAGCACAGGACAGTTAAAGAGAGGCTACACCTTC
TRBV7-9	TRBD1	NA	TRBJ2-5	CASSPRTGGEETQYF	TGTGCCAGCAGCCCCCGGACAGGTGGGGAAGAGACCCAGTACTTC
TRBV5-1	NA	NA	TRBJ2-7	CASSWLPLGEQYF	TGCGCCAGCAGCTGGCTCCCGCTCGGTGAGCAGTACTTC
TRBV20-1	NA	NA	TRBJ1-2	CSARVGAQLGYGYTF	TGCAGTGCTAGGGTTGGGGCGCAGCTAGGCTATGGTTACACCTTC
TRBV6-5	NA	NA	TRBJ2-1	CASSYSRSGSRNEQFF	TGTGCCAGCAGTTACTCTAGGAGCGGGTCTCGAAATGAGCAGTTCTTC
TRBV20-1	TRBD1	NA	TRBJ2-5	CSAKRTGQETQYF	TGCAGTGCTAAAAGGACAGGGCAGGAGACCCAGTACTTC
TRBV7-6	NA	few	TRBJ2-3	CASSARPGRTTDTQYF	TGTGCCAGCAGCGCCAGACCGGGACGGACCACAGATACGCAGTATTTT
TRBV20-1	NA	NA	TRBJ2-1	CSAETGSDEQFF	TGCAGTGCTGAGACAGGCTCCGATGAGCAGTTCTTC
TRBV20-1	NA	NA	TRBJ1-1	CSARDPEAATLWDTEAFF	TGCAGTGCTAGAGACCCCGAGGCGGCTACATTATGGGACACTGAAGCTTTCTTT
TRBV5-1	NA	NA	TRBJ1-1	CASSSTGKDTEAFF	TGCGCCAGCAGTTCCACAGGGAAAGACACTGAAGCTTTCTTT
TRBV12-3/TRBV12-4	NA	few	TRBJ2-5	CASSLEFRGTQETQYF	TGTGCCAGCAGTTTAGAATTCCGCGGGACTCAAGAGACCCAGTACTTC
TRBV27	NA	NA	TRBJ1-6	CASSFRRGNNSPLHF	TGTGCCAGCAGTTTCCGCAGGGGCAATAATTCACCCCTCCACTTT
TRBV29-1	NA	NA	TRBJ2-3	CSVDSQLFSSTDTQYF	TGCAGCGTTGACTCCCAGCTTTTCTCTAGCACAGATACGCAGTATTTT
TRBV20-1	TRBD2	few	TRBJ2-1	CSAPGTAGGYEQFF	TGCAGTGCCCCTGGAACGGCGGGGGGCTATGAGCAGTTCTTC
TRBV19	TRBD1	few	TRBJ2-3	CASSMIIGTGADTQYF	TGTGCCAGTAGTATGATCATCGGGACAGGGGCGGATACGCAGTATTTT
TRBV4-1	NA	NA	TRBJ1-2	CASSQDRGNRRNYGYTF	TGCGCCAGCAGCCAAGATCGGGGAAACAGGAGAAACTATGGCTACACCTTC
TRBV6-5	NA	NA	TRBJ1-2	CASSYGPLRQAPNYGYTF	TGTGCCAGCAGTTACGGTCCGCTCAGACAGGCCCCTAACTATGGCTACACCTTC
TRBV4-1	NA	few	TRBJ2-7	CASSLRFLTYEQYF	TGCGCCAGCAGCCTTAGGTTCTTAACCTACGAGCAGTACTTC
TRBV7-2	NA	few	TRBJ2-7	CASSLEPPDSYEQYF	TGTGCCAGCAGCTTAGAGCCTCCGGACTCCTACGAGCAGTACTTC
TRBV2	NA	NA	TRBJ1-5	CASRRGRNSNQPQHF	TGTGCCAGCAGGAGAGGCCGAAATAGCAATCAGCCCCAGCATTTT
TRBV5-1	TRBD2	NA	TRBJ2-1	CASSGGLGGYNEQFF	TGCGCCAGCAGCGGGGGACTAGGGGGTTACAATGAGCAGTTCTTC
TRBV12-3/TRBV12-4	NA	few	TRBJ2-7	CASSLTQGLPSYEQYF	TGTGCCAGCAGTTTAACCCAAGGACTCCCCTCCTACGAGCAGTACTTC
TRBV7-2	TRBD2	few	TRBJ2-7	CASSLAAGESYEQYF	TGTGCCAGCAGCTTAGCCGCGGGAGAGTCCTACGAGCAGTACTTC
TRBV6-6	NA	NA	TRBJ1-2	CASSHEVGTTNYGYTF	TGTGCCAGCAGTCACGAAGTGGGGACAACTAACTATGGCTACACCTTC
TRBV6-1	TRBD1	NA	TRBJ2-7	CASSSRDRGSLSSYEQYF	TGTGCCAGCAGTAGCCGGGACAGGGGATCCTTGAGCTCCTACGAGCAGTACTTC